The sequence of this T cell receptor beta chain was determined in a study of T cell repertoires in cytomegalovirus infection. TCRdb analysed the reads with MiXCR anew, one entry per CDR3 protein. The sample comprises about 530,000 distinct CDR3 sequences, about a quarter of which are singletons, and roughly 13% rests with the top ten. This clonotype came up many times. V lost 2 bases, J lost 2 bases, and 12 bases lay in between. Germline loops: CDR1 SGHTA, CDR2 FQGNSA. The CDR3 covers 15 residues. This clonotype was obtained from a human donor in good health (CMV status not recorded). Some clones in this sample may be carry-over from other donors' samples. Sequencing was carried out using PBMCs. The chain links TRBV7-2 to TRBJ1-2; D uncertain. This CDR3 reads CASSLNGQVNYGYTF. CDR3 DNA: TGTGCCAGCAGCTTAAACGGTCAGGTCAACTATGGCTACACCTTC.